This T cell receptor (beta chain) comes out of a study of blood T cell repertoires in COVID-19. For the study at large: Nucleic acid was either cDNA or gDNA, and it came from T cells, B-cell-depleted T cells, or PBMCs.

Libraries were prepared by immunoSEQ multiplex PCR; TCRdb keeps only in-frame clonotypes and omits some of them. In the table there are 160,000 or so clones, 80% of which are singletons. Germline V gene data show CDR1 as MNHEY and CDR2 as SMNVEV (reference sequence). Trimming shortened V by 5 bases and J by 5 bases, and 21 bases separated the two germline ends. This CDR3 contains 16 residues. The sequence derives from a man aged 35 to 55 who had recovered from COVID-19. The source material was PBMCs or T cells enriched from blood (not recorded which). The genes are TRBV27 and TRBJ1-1; D may be TRBD1 (6 bases). The CDR3 sequence: CASSPLGATGTTEAFF. The CDR3 nucleotides are TGTGCCAGCAGTCCCCTCGGCGCCACGGGGACAACTGAAGCTTTCTTT.